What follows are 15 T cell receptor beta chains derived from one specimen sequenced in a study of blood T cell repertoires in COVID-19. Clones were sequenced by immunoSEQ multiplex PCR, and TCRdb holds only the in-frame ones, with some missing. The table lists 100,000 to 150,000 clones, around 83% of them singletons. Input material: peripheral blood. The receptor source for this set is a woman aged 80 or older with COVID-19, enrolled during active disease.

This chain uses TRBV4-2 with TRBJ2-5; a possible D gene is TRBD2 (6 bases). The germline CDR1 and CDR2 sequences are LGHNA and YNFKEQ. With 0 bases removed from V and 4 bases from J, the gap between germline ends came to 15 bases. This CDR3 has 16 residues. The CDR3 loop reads CASSQEVGGGGETQYF. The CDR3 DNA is TGTGCCAGCAGCCAAGAGGTTGGGGGAGGAGGAGAGACCCAGTACTTC.

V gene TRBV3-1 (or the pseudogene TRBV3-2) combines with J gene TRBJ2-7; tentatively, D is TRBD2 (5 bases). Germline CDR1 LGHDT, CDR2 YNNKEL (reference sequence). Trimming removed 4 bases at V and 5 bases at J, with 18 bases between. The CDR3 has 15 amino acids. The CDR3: CASSPRLNLPNEQYF. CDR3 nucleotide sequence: TGTGCCAGCAGCCCCAGACTAAACCTGCCGAACGAGCAGTACTTC.

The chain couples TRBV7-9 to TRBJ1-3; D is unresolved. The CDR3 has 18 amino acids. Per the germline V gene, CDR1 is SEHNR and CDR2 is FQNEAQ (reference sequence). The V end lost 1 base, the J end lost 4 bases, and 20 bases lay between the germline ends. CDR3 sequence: CASSLEIGRQAKGNTIYF. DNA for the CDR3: TGTGCCAGCAGCTTAGAGATAGGTCGGCAGGCGAAAGGAAACACCATATATTTT.

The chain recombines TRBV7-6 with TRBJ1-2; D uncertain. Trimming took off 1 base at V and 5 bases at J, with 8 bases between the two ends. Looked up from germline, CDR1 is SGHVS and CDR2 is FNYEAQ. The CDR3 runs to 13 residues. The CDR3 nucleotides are TGTGCCAGCAGCTTAGGGGAGATGTATGGCTACACCTTC. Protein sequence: CASSLGEMYGYTF.

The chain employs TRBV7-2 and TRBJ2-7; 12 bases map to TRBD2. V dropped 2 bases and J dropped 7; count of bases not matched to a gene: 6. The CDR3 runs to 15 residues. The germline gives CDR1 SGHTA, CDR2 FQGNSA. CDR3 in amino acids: CASSLLAGGPREQYF. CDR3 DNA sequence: TGTGCCAGCAGCTTACTAGCGGGAGGGCCGAGGGAGCAGTACTTC.

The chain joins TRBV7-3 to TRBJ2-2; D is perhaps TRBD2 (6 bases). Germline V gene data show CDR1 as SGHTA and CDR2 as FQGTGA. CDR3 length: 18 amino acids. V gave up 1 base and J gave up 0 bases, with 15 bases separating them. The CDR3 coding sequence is TGTGCCAGCAGCTTAATGGCAGCTAGCGCTACGAACACCGGGGAGCTGTTTTTT. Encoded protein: CASSLMAASATNTGELFF.

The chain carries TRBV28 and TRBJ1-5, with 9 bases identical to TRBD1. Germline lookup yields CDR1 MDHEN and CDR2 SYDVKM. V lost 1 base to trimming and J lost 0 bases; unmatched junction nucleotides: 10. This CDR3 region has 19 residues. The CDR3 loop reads CASSLSAGTGRYSNQPQHF. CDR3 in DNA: TGTGCCAGCAGTTTATCGGCCGGGACAGGGAGATATAGCAATCAGCCCCAGCATTTT.

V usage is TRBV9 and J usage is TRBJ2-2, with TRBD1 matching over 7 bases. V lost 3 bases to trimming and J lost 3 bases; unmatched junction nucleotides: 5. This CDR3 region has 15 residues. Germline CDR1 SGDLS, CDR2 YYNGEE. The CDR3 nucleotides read TGTGCCAGCAGCGCCTCACAGGGGTACACCGGGGAGCTGTTTTTT. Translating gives CASSASQGYTGELFF.

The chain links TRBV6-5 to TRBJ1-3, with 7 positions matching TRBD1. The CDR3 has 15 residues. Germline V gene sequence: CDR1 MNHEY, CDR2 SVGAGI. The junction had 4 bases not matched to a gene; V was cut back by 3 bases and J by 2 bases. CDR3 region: CASSYEGTAGNTIYF. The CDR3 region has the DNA TGTGCCAGCAGTTATGAGGGGACAGCTGGAAACACCATATATTTT.

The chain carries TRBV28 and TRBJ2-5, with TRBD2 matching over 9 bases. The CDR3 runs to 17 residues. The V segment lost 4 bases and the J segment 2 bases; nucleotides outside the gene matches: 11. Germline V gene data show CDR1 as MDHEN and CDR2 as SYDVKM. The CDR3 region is CASSSPHLAGRQETQYF. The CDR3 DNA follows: TGTGCCAGCAGTTCCCCACATCTAGCGGGGCGACAAGAGACCCAGTACTTC.

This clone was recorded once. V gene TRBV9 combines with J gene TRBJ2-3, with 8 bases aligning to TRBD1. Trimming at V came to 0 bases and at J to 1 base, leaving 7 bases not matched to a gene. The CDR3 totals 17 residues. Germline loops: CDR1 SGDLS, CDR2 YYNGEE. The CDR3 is CASSVGGGGQGTDTQYF. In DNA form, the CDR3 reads TGTGCCAGCAGCGTAGGTGGTGGGGGACAGGGCACAGATACGCAGTATTTT.

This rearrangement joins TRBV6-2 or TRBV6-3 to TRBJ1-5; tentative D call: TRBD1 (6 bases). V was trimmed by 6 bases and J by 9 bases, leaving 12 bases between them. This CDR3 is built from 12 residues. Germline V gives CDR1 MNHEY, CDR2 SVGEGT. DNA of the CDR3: TGTGCCAGCAGCTCCGGGACAATGCCCCAGCATTTT. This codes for CASSSGTMPQHF.

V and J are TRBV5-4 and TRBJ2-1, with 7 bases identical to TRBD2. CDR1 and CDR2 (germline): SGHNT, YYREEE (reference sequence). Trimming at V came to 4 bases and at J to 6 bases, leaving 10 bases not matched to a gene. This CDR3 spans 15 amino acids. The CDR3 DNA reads TGTGCCAGCAGCCTGGCCGGACTAGGGTTCAATGAGCAGTTCTTC. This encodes CASSLAGLGFNEQFF.

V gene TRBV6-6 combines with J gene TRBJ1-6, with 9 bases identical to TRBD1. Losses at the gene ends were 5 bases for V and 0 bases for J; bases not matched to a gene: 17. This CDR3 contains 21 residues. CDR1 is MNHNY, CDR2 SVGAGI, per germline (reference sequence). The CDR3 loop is CASSQQHPGQGVGSYNSPLHF. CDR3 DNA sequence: TGTGCCAGCAGTCAGCAGCACCCGGGACAGGGCGTCGGCTCCTATAATTCACCCCTCCACTTT.

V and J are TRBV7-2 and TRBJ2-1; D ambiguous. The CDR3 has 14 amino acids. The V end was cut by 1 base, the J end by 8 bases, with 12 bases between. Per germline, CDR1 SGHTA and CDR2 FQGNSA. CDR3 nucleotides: TGTGCCAGCAGCTTAGAGTCGCTAGTCCATGAGCAGTTCTTC. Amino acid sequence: CASSLESLVHEQFF.